This is a list of T cell receptor beta chains from one sample in a study of post-analysis software for immune sequencing data. MiXCR, applied by TCRdb to the PCR reads, yields one record per CDR3 protein. The sample gives about 820,000 distinct CDR3 sequences, about 57% of which show up once; approximately 4.2% is in the top ten. Specimen: blood. The source of these receptors is a girl under 18 with multiple sclerosis. The CDR3 runs from the conserved cysteine through the conserved F or W. D genes are given only for firm matches. Expanded clones get a size class; other rows say once, few or many, or leave the size out.

.	TRBV5-1	TRBJ1-1	.	TGCGCCAGCAGCTTGGCCTGGGGGACTGAAGCTTTCTTT	CASSLAWGTEAFF
.	TRBV6-5	TRBJ2-1	.	TGTGCCAGCAGTTACTCCCGGACGGGAGGGGCCAGGGGGAACAATGAGCAGTTCTTC	CASSYSRTGGARGNNEQFF
.	TRBV2	TRBJ2-7	TRBD2	TGTGCCAGCGGGCAGACTCTAGCGGGTTCCTACGAGCAGTACTTC	CASGQTLAGSYEQYF
few	TRBV27	TRBJ1-5	.	TGTGCCAGCAGCCCCAGGGACCCCTCCAGTAATCAGCCCCAGCATTTT	CASSPRDPSSNQPQHF
.	TRBV6-5	TRBJ1-1	.	TGTGCCAGCAGTTATGGCAGGGGCTACACTGAAGCTTTCTTT	CASSYGRGYTEAFF
once	TRBV29-1	TRBJ2-7	.	TGCAGCGTTCAGACTACGACAGAGCAGTACTTC	CSVQTTTEQYF
.	TRBV9	TRBJ2-1	.	TGTGCCAGCAGCCCAGAGGGGTGGGAGTCTCGGTTCGAGCAGTTCTTC	CASSPEGWESRFEQFF
.	TRBV9	TRBJ2-7	.	TGTGCCAGCAGCGTAGGTTTCTCGGACGGCTACGAGCAGTACTTC	CASSVGFSDGYEQYF
.	TRBV20-1	TRBJ1-2	.	TGCAGTGCTAGCGGACAGACCGTTGGGGGCTACACCTTC	CSASGQTVGGYTF
few	TRBV7-2	TRBJ2-7	TRBD2	TGTGCCAGCAGCTCTAGCGGGGGTCTGTCCTACGAGCAGTACTTC	CASSSSGGLSYEQYF
few	TRBV7-2	TRBJ1-2	TRBD1	TGTGCCAGCAGCTTAGCAGCTCGACAGGGTCATGGCTACACCTTC	CASSLAARQGHGYTF
.	TRBV4-1	TRBJ1-4	.	TGCGCCAGCAGCCTTCTCGTCGTCCTAGGCAGGGGTGCAACTAATGAAAAACTGTTTTTT	CASSLLVVLGRGATNEKLFF
.	TRBV4-1	TRBJ2-1	TRBD2	TGCGCCAGCAGCCAAGGACTAGCGGACAATGAGCAGTTCTTC	CASSQGLADNEQFF
.	TRBV20-1	TRBJ2-7	TRBD2	TGCAGTGCTGGACTAGCGGGGGGCACCTACGAGCAGTACTTC	CSAGLAGGTYEQYF
.	TRBV18	TRBJ2-6	.	TGTGCCAGCTCACCACCTAGGAGGGGAACAGGGGCCAACGTCCTGACTTTC	CASSPPRRGTGANVLTF
.	TRBV11-3	TRBJ2-1	.	TGTGCCAGCAGCCCCACGGCGACCAATGAGCAGTTCTTC	CASSPTATNEQFF
.	TRBV6-2/TRBV6-3	TRBJ2-3	.	TGTGCCAGCAGGCGCCTGAGGGGCGGGAGCACAGATACGCAGTATTTT	CASRRLRGGSTDTQYF
.	TRBV12-3/TRBV12-4	TRBJ2-3	.	TGTGCCAGCAGCTACGAACGAGGGGGGAGAGGTACAGATACGCAGTATTTT	CASSYERGGRGTDTQYF
.	TRBV29-1	TRBJ2-3	.	TGCAGCGTTAAGCTGGGCACAGATACGCAGTATTTT	CSVKLGTDTQYF
.	TRBV12-3/TRBV12-4	TRBJ1-2	.	TGTGCCAGCATTGCCGGCGGAGGAGACTATGGCTACACCTTC	CASIAGGGDYGYTF
.	TRBV7-3	TRBJ2-5	TRBD2	TGTGCCAGCAGCTACCGCGGGGGGGTCGAGACCCAGTACTTC	CASSYRGGVETQYF
.	TRBV10-3	TRBJ2-7	TRBD2	TGTGCCATTAGCGGGGATCTCTCCTACGAGCAGTACTTC	CAISGDLSYEQYF
.	TRBV9	TRBJ1-4	.	TGTGCCAGCAGCACTGGTAATGAAAAACTGTTTTTT	CASSTGNEKLFF
.	TRBV12-3/TRBV12-4	TRBJ2-3	TRBD2	TGTGCCAGCAGGGCCGGGACTAGCAGGAGAGCGGATACGCAGTATTTT	CASRAGTSRRADTQYF
many	TRBV7-9	TRBJ2-7	TRBD1	TGTGCCAGCAGCGTGGGACAGGGAAACCGGCGCAACGAGCAGTACTTC	CASSVGQGNRRNEQYF
.	TRBV4-2	TRBJ1-6	.	TGTGCCAGCAGCCACGAAAACGCCCTAAGCTCCTATAATTCACCCCTCCACTTT	CASSHENALSSYNSPLHF
.	TRBV20-1	TRBJ2-7	TRBD1	TGCAGTGCCCCGGGACAGAACTCCTACGAGCAGTACTTC	CSAPGQNSYEQYF